The rows below give T cell receptor beta chains drawn from one sample of a study of blood T cells in healthy people across ages. TCRdb reanalysed the 5' RACE reads using MiXCR and keeps one entry per CDR3 protein. The sample consists of roughly 1.4 million distinct CDR3 sequences, around 59% of them appearing once. What was sequenced was blood. All receptors derive from a man aged 18 to 29 in good health. Both conserved end residues are part of each CDR3. Each record gives: J gene, clone size, D gene, V gene, CDR3 protein, CDR3 DNA. A D gene is named only where the DNA matches it firmly. Size is stated for part of the rows, as once, few or many counts, or as a class when the clone is expanded.

TRBJ2-1	many	TRBD2	TRBV4-1	CASSQAVAGLIYNEQFF	TGCGCCAGCAGCCAGGCGGTAGCGGGACTGATCTACAATGAGCAGTTCTTC
TRBJ1-1	-	-	TRBV7-9	CASSPPIGTSTEAFF	TGTGCCAGCAGCCCACCCATAGGGACGAGCACTGAAGCTTTCTTT
TRBJ2-7	once	-	TRBV20-1	CSAIRVSEQYF	TGCAGTGCTATTCGAGTATCCGAGCAGTACTTC
TRBJ2-1	few	-	TRBV27	CASSPQDSNNEQFF	TGTGCCAGCAGTCCCCAGGACTCTAACAATGAGCAGTTCTTC
TRBJ2-3	-	-	TRBV7-2	CASSYRLVGTGNTQYF	TGTGCCAGCAGCTACCGACTAGTGGGAACGGGGAATACGCAGTATTTT
TRBJ2-1	-	TRBD1	TRBV2	CASGERGTANEQFF	TGTGCCAGCGGAGAAAGAGGGACAGCCAATGAGCAGTTCTTC
TRBJ2-5	few	-	TRBV24-1	CATSDPYDGETQYF	TGTGCCACCAGTGACCCCTACGACGGAGAGACCCAGTACTTC
TRBJ1-2	-	-	TRBV5-5	CASSPDYLRDIRRGYTF	TGTGCCAGCAGCCCCGACTACCTTCGGGACATCCGTAGGGGCTACACCTTC
TRBJ2-4	-	-	TRBV28	CASRGELAKNIQYF	TGTGCCAGCAGGGGGGAATTAGCCAAAAACATTCAGTACTTC
TRBJ2-7	-	-	TRBV10-3	CAIAGTETYNEQYF	TGTGCCATCGCGGGGACAGAAACCTACAATGAGCAGTACTTC
TRBJ1-1	-	-	TRBV29-1	CSVGGIWGRGQAFF	TGCAGCGTTGGGGGGATATGGGGGAGAGGACAGGCTTTCTTT
TRBJ2-7	-	-	TRBV4-1	CASSQIIGLTYEQYF	TGCGCCAGCAGCCAAATAATCGGCCTCACCTACGAGCAGTACTTC
TRBJ2-1	few	TRBD1	TRBV29-1	CSVGTGGEWNEQFF	TGCAGCGTGGGGACAGGGGGCGAGTGGAATGAGCAGTTCTTC
TRBJ2-7	few	-	TRBV5-1	CASSALLGNEQYF	TGCGCCAGCAGCGCCCTTCTAGGAAACGAGCAGTACTTC